These 18 T cell receptor beta chains originate from one sample sequenced in a study of T cells in Graves' hyperthyroidism and ophthalmopathy. It was RNA transcripts that yielded the amplified TCR beta CDR3 regions. HTBI primers were the set used in a first-round RT-PCR of the TCR CDR3. One entry per CDR3 protein results from TCRdb running MiXCR on the multiplex PCR reads. The table lists hundreds of thousands of distinct CDR3 sequences, around a quarter of them singletons. The sample comprised blood. These receptors came from a man between 50 and 59 years old with Graves' hyperthyroidism.

As concerns this clonotype: A read error may produce the germline difference seen at one junction end. The genes are TRBV7-2 and TRBJ2-7, with 7 positions matching TRBD2. This CDR3 has 16 amino acids. Germline CDR1 is SGHTA and CDR2 is FQGNSA. The CDR3 protein is CASSLTVGLAAYEQDF. The CDR3 DNA is TGTGCCAGCAGCCTAACGGTCGGGCTAGCGGCCTACGAGCAGGACTTC.

V is TRBV7-3 and J is TRBJ1-1, with no clear D. The germline V gene has CDR1 SGHTA and CDR2 FQGTGA. This CDR3 region has 13 residues. V lost 5 bases and J 5 bases, leaving 12 bases between the germline ends. The CDR3 coding sequence is TGTGCCAGCAGCCACGATAGTACGACTGAAGCTTTCTTT. Translated: CASSHDSTTEAFF.

The chain has TRBV3-1 and TRBJ1-1; D ambiguous. The germline gives CDR1 LGHDT, CDR2 YNNKEL (reference sequence). CDR3 length: 13 residues. The ends were cut back, 6 bases at V and 1 base at J, with 9 bases in the middle. CDR3 in amino acids: CASSLKANTEAFF. Here the CDR3 DNA reads TGTGCCAGCAGTTTAAAAGCGAACACTGAAGCTTTCTTT. The full variable domain, in which reference TRBV3-1 and TRBJ1-1 provide the parts outside the CDR3, is DTAVSQTPKYLVTQMGNDKSIKCEQNLGHDTMYWYKQDSKKFLKIMFSYNNKELIINETVPNRFSPKSPDKAHLNLHINSLELGDSAVYFCASSLKANTEAFFGQGTRLTVV.

This clonotype showed up just a few times. The chain joins TRBV6-2 or TRBV6-3 to TRBJ2-7; TRBD1 aligns across 7 bases. This CDR3 has 13 amino acids. Trimming took 5 bases from V and 6 from J; bases not matched to a gene: 7. The germline CDR1 and CDR2 sequences are MNHEY and SVGEGT. In DNA form, the CDR3 reads TGTGCCAGCAGTCAGGGACAGCTCTCCGAGCAGTACTTC. Its protein is CASSQGQLSEQYF.

This clonotype was found a few times. The CDR3 reads CSARDGGGISYEQYF. CDR3 sequence (DNA): TGCAGTGCTAGAGATGGAGGCGGGATCTCCTACGAGCAGTACTTC. The genes are TRBV20-1 and TRBJ2-7; D might be TRBD2 (6 bases). This CDR3 contains 15 residues. The germline V gene encodes CDR1 DFQATT and CDR2 SNEGSKA (reference sequence). Trimming took off 0 bases at V and 0 bases at J, with 12 bases between the two ends.

This clonotype was seen only a few times. V is TRBV12-5 and J is TRBJ2-1, with 11 positions matching TRBD2. CDR3 size: 18 residues. The J segment lost 8 bases and the V segment lost 2 bases, leaving 14 bases of the junction unmatched. Per germline, CDR1 LGHNT and CDR2 FRNRAP. The CDR3 region has the DNA TGTGCTAGTGGTTTGCCAGATAGAACTAGCGGGAGAGTCTATGAGCAGTTCTTC. It specifies CASGLPDRTSGRVYEQFF.

This clonotype occurred many times. The chain is built from TRBV12-3 or TRBV12-4 and TRBJ1-1; 7 nucleotides align to TRBD1. This CDR3 comprises 12 residues. The V gene end was trimmed by 6 bases and the J gene end by 4 bases; junction bases not matched to a gene: 2. CDR3 protein: CASSPGGTEAFF. CDR3 sequence (DNA): TGTGCCAGCAGCCCAGGGGGCACTGAAGCTTTCTTT.

CDR3 nucleotide sequence: TGTGCCAGCAGACCCGGGACAGGGGGTGAAAAACTGTTTTTT. Amino acid sequence: CASRPGTGGEKLFF. V usage is TRBV27 and J usage is TRBJ1-4; the match to TRBD1 covers 11 bases. Per germline, CDR1 MNHEY and CDR2 SMNVEV (reference sequence). Trimming cost V 6 bases and J 7 bases; bases outside gene matches: 4. This CDR3 region has 14 residues.

This clonotype was detected only a few times. V usage is TRBV20-1 and J usage is TRBJ2-5, with TRBD2 matching 8 bases. The V gene's germline CDR1 is DFQATT and CDR2 SNEGSKA (reference sequence). The CDR3 is made up of 16 amino acids. Trimming took 1 base from V and 2 from J; bases not matched to a gene: 9. Here the CDR3 reads CSARGPLTSVQETQYF. Here the CDR3 DNA reads TGCAGTGCTAGAGGTCCCCTGACTAGCGTGCAAGAGACCCAGTACTTC.

The gene calls are TRBV19 and TRBJ1-4, with D hard to call. Germline CDR1 is LNHDA and CDR2 is SQIVND (reference sequence). The length of the CDR3 is 12 residues. V was clipped by 4 bases and J by 11 bases, with 11 bases between them. In DNA, the CDR3 is TGTGCCAGTAGTACAGGATCGGGGAAACTGTTTTTT. Its protein product is CASSTGSGKLFF.

This clonotype was detected only a few times. The chain uses TRBV2 and TRBJ2-7; 9 positions agree with TRBD2. Losses at the gene ends were 6 bases for V and 6 bases for J; bases not matched to a gene: 3. CDR1 and CDR2 from the germline V gene are SNHLY and FYNNEI. This CDR3 is built from 12 residues. CDR3 sequence reads: CASSQTSGEQYF. CDR3 in DNA: TGTGCCAGCAGCCAGACTAGCGGCGAGCAGTACTTC.

V is TRBV7-9 and J is TRBJ2-7, with D possibly called TRBD1 or TRBD2 (5 bases each). V lost 0 bases and J lost 2, with 11 bases in between. The CDR3 has 15 amino acids. CDR1 and CDR2 (germline): SEHNR, FQNEAQ (reference sequence). The CDR3 region has the DNA TGTGCCAGCAGCTTAGCGCCCGGGGCGGCCTACGAGCAGTACTTC. This gives the protein CASSLAPGAAYEQYF.

This rearrangement joins TRBV27 to TRBJ2-7; a possible D gene is TRBD1 (6 bases). Trimming removed 8 bases from V and 7 bases from J, with 15 bases in between. The germline V gene encodes CDR1 MNHEY and CDR2 SMNVEV (reference sequence). The CDR3 has 12 amino acids. The CDR3 DNA reads TGTGCCAGCTACACAGGGCACGGGGAGCAGTACTTC. Protein sequence: CASYTGHGEQYF.

This clonotype was picked up a small number of times. The chain has TRBV5-1 and TRBJ1-5; 9 bases line up with TRBD1. V lost 5 bases, J lost 2 bases, and 5 bases stayed unmatched. Germline lookup yields CDR1 SGHRS and CDR2 YFSETQ. This CDR3 comprises 15 residues. The CDR3 is CASSSTGGRNQPQHF. The CDR3 DNA reads as TGCGCCAGCAGTTCTACAGGGGGCCGCAATCAGCCCCAGCATTTT.

This clonotype was picked up a small number of times. The chain recombines TRBV7-3 with TRBJ2-2; TRBD1 matches at 10 bases. The CDR3 is 17 amino acids. Germline CDR1 is SGHTA and CDR2 is FQGTGA. V lost 2 bases and J lost 4; bases outside the gene matches: 7. DNA for the CDR3: TGTGCCAGCAGCTTACTACCGGGACAGGGGTCCACCGGGGAGCTGTTTTTT. This encodes CASSLLPGQGSTGELFF.

The sample holds a few counts of this clonotype. The chain uses TRBV29-1 and TRBJ2-7; TRBD1 matches at 7 bases. CDR3 size: 13 residues. Per the germline V gene, CDR1 is SQVTM and CDR2 is ANQGSEA. Germline trimming cut 4 bases from V and 1 base from J; bases unmatched to any gene: 4. The CDR3 nucleotides are TGCAGCGTTGTTGACAGGGAATCCTACGAGCAGTACTTC. Amino acids: CSVVDRESYEQYF.

CDR3 nucleotide sequence: TGCAGTGCGAAACAGGGGGCGGACCAGCCCCAGCATTTT. Translation gives CSAKQGADQPQHF. The J gene is TRBJ1-5, the V gene TRBV20-1; 9 bases agree with TRBD1. Trimming removed 6 bases from V and 7 bases from J; junction bases left unmatched: 7. This CDR3 has 13 amino acids. Looked up from germline, CDR1 is DFQATT and CDR2 is SNEGSKA (reference sequence).

This clonotype was observed a handful of times. The chain joins TRBV20-1 to TRBJ2-7; 10 bases line up with TRBD2. This CDR3 has 14 residues. CDR1 is DFQATT and CDR2 is SNEGSKA in the germline V gene (reference sequence). The trim removed 6 bases at V and 4 bases at J, leaving 9 bases unmatched. CDR3 amino acids: CSAQGVAGGYEQYF. CDR3 DNA sequence: TGCAGTGCCCAGGGAGTAGCGGGGGGATACGAGCAGTACTTC.